These T cell receptor beta chains were read from a single sample in a study of T cell responses to AZD1222 COVID-19 vaccine. This table comes from immunoSEQ multiplex PCR, and its TCRdb copy is limited to in-frame clones, with some not included. The data show about 200,000 clones, with 85% to 95% seen just once and roughly 1.3% held by the top ten. The specimen comprised peripheral blood, sampled on day 0 of AZD1222 vaccination. These receptors all stem from an adult in good health. Each CDR3 is given with its conserved first and last residue. The order of the fields is clone size, V gene, D gene, J gene, CDR3 protein, CDR3 DNA. A D gene is named only where the DNA matches it firmly. Expanded clones are given a class, and other clones once, few, many or no size at all.

clone_size: -; v_call: TRBV19; d_call: -; j_call: TRBJ1-5; cdr3_aa: CASSIGGSNQPQHF; cdr3_nt: TGTGCCAGTAGTATAGGGGGGAGCAATCAGCCCCAGCATTTT
clone_size: -; v_call: TRBV7-2; d_call: -; j_call: TRBJ2-3; cdr3_aa: CASSAYTDTQYF; cdr3_nt: TGTGCCAGCAGCGCATACACAGATACGCAGTATTTT
clone_size: once; v_call: TRBV9; d_call: -; j_call: TRBJ1-3; cdr3_aa: CASSGRTAGNTIYF; cdr3_nt: TGTGCCAGCAGCGGGAGGACAGCTGGAAACACCATATATTTT
clone_size: -; v_call: TRBV7-3; d_call: TRBD1; j_call: TRBJ2-1; cdr3_aa: CASSPWTGGSEQFF; cdr3_nt: TGTGCCAGCAGCCCGTGGACAGGGGGGAGTGAGCAGTTCTTC
clone_size: -; v_call: TRBV18; d_call: -; j_call: TRBJ1-1; cdr3_aa: CASRMSEAFF; cdr3_nt: TGTGCCAGCCGGATGAGTGAAGCTTTCTTT
clone_size: -; v_call: TRBV19; d_call: -; j_call: TRBJ1-5; cdr3_aa: CASSQPGYSNQPQHF; cdr3_nt: TGTGCCAGTAGTCAGCCGGGCTATAGCAATCAGCCCCAGCATTTT
clone_size: -; v_call: TRBV3-1/TRBV3-2; d_call: -; j_call: TRBJ2-1; cdr3_aa: CASSRMIGGNEQFF; cdr3_nt: TGTGCCAGCAGCCGAATGATTGGGGGCAATGAGCAGTTCTTC
clone_size: -; v_call: TRBV7-2; d_call: TRBD2; j_call: TRBJ2-2; cdr3_aa: CASTPGGNTGELFF; cdr3_nt: TGTGCCAGCACCCCGGGGGGAAACACCGGGGAGCTGTTTTTT
clone_size: -; v_call: TRBV5-5; d_call: -; j_call: TRBJ1-3; cdr3_aa: CASSLPSGGNTIYF; cdr3_nt: TGTGCCAGCAGCCTACCCTCTGGCGGAAACACCATATATTTT
clone_size: -; v_call: TRBV14; d_call: -; j_call: TRBJ1-1; cdr3_aa: CASSLQGRNTEAFF; cdr3_nt: TGTGCCAGCAGCCTCCAGGGTCGGAACACTGAAGCTTTCTTT
clone_size: -; v_call: TRBV4-3; d_call: -; j_call: TRBJ2-2; cdr3_aa: CASSQESLTGELFF; cdr3_nt: TGCGCCAGCAGCCAAGAGTCCCTCACCGGGGAGCTGTTTTTT
clone_size: -; v_call: TRBV27; d_call: TRBD1; j_call: TRBJ2-2; cdr3_aa: CASNRQGNGELFF; cdr3_nt: TGTGCCAGCAACCGACAGGGGAACGGGGAGCTGTTTTTT
clone_size: -; v_call: TRBV7-9; d_call: -; j_call: TRBJ2-2; cdr3_aa: CASSSQDIHTGELFF; cdr3_nt: TGTGCCAGCAGCTCACAAGACATCCACACCGGGGAGCTGTTTTTT
clone_size: -; v_call: TRBV6-5; d_call: TRBD1; j_call: TRBJ2-3; cdr3_aa: CASSKQGNPDTQYF; cdr3_nt: TGTGCCAGCAGTAAACAGGGGAACCCAGATACGCAGTATTTT
clone_size: -; v_call: TRBV6-5; d_call: TRBD2; j_call: TRBJ2-7; cdr3_aa: CASRWGSPGGEQYF; cdr3_nt: TGTGCCTCACGTTGGGGGTCGCCGGGAGGCGAGCAGTACTTC
clone_size: -; v_call: TRBV6-6; d_call: -; j_call: TRBJ1-5; cdr3_aa: CASSYPQGDQPQHF; cdr3_nt: TGTGCCAGCAGTTACCCACAGGGAGATCAGCCCCAGCATTTT
clone_size: -; v_call: TRBV5-1; d_call: TRBD1; j_call: TRBJ1-1; cdr3_aa: CASSDGTANTEAFF; cdr3_nt: TGCGCCAGCAGCGACGGGACAGCGAACACTGAAGCTTTCTTT
clone_size: -; v_call: TRBV29-1; d_call: -; j_call: TRBJ2-7; cdr3_aa: CSVRTASWDEQYF; cdr3_nt: TGCAGCGTTAGAACGGCTAGTTGGGACGAGCAGTACTTC
clone_size: once; v_call: TRBV12-3/TRBV12-4; d_call: -; j_call: TRBJ2-7; cdr3_aa: CASSLWGNYEQYF; cdr3_nt: TGTGCCAGCAGTTTATGGGGAAATTACGAGCAGTACTTC
clone_size: -; v_call: TRBV5-6; d_call: TRBD1; j_call: TRBJ1-2; cdr3_aa: CASSSLTGRLDRYGYTF; cdr3_nt: TGTGCCAGCAGCTCTTTGACAGGGAGGTTGGACCGCTATGGCTACACCTTC
clone_size: -; v_call: TRBV18; d_call: -; j_call: TRBJ2-3; cdr3_aa: CASSPGGLDTQYF; cdr3_nt: TGTGCCAGCTCACCTGGGGGACTTGATACGCAGTATTTT
clone_size: -; v_call: TRBV14; d_call: -; j_call: TRBJ1-3; cdr3_aa: CASSQGGWLGPGNTIYF; cdr3_nt: TGTGCCAGCAGCCAAGGGGGGTGGTTGGGACCTGGAAACACCATATATTTT
clone_size: -; v_call: TRBV5-1; d_call: -; j_call: TRBJ1-1; cdr3_aa: CASRPGLASGEAFF; cdr3_nt: TGCGCCAGCCGACCTGGGTTGGCTTCAGGAGAGGCTTTCTTT
clone_size: -; v_call: TRBV28; d_call: -; j_call: TRBJ1-5; cdr3_aa: CASSSGASNQPQHF; cdr3_nt: TGTGCCAGCAGTTCAGGGGCCAGCAATCAGCCCCAGCATTTT
clone_size: -; v_call: TRBV7-3; d_call: -; j_call: TRBJ1-1; cdr3_aa: CASSLEVATEAFF; cdr3_nt: TGTGCCAGCAGCCTGGAGGTAGCCACTGAAGCTTTCTTT
clone_size: -; v_call: TRBV30; d_call: -; j_call: TRBJ1-3; cdr3_aa: CAWAPGNTGNTIYF; cdr3_nt: TGTGCCTGGGCCCCAGGGAACACAGGAAACACCATATATTTT
clone_size: -; v_call: TRBV5-1; d_call: TRBD1; j_call: TRBJ1-2; cdr3_aa: CASSQGEEGYTF; cdr3_nt: TGCGCCAGCAGCCAGGGGGAGGAAGGCTACACCTTC
clone_size: -; v_call: TRBV10-3; d_call: -; j_call: TRBJ1-4; cdr3_aa: CAISDLQNEKLFF; cdr3_nt: TGTGCCATCAGTGACCTACAGAATGAAAAACTGTTTTTT
clone_size: -; v_call: TRBV28; d_call: TRBD1; j_call: TRBJ1-6; cdr3_aa: CASRTGVRSPLHF; cdr3_nt: TGTGCCAGCCGGACAGGCGTGAGGTCACCCCTCCACTTT
clone_size: -; v_call: TRBV7-3; d_call: -; j_call: TRBJ1-5; cdr3_aa: CASSLNRESPQHF; cdr3_nt: TGTGCCAGCAGCTTAAACAGAGAATCTCCCCAGCATTTT
clone_size: once; v_call: TRBV2; d_call: -; j_call: TRBJ1-5; cdr3_aa: CASSATGLWSNQPQHF; cdr3_nt: TGTGCCAGCAGTGCAACTGGCCTGTGGAGCAATCAGCCCCAGCATTTT
clone_size: -; v_call: TRBV7-9; d_call: TRBD1; j_call: TRBJ1-5; cdr3_aa: CASSWGTGGDQPQHF; cdr3_nt: TGTGCCAGCAGCTGGGGGACAGGGGGAGATCAGCCCCAGCATTTT
clone_size: once; v_call: TRBV28; d_call: -; j_call: TRBJ1-3; cdr3_aa: CASSLPLATIYF; cdr3_nt: TGTGCCAGCAGTTTACCCCTGGCCACCATATATTTT
clone_size: -; v_call: TRBV27; d_call: -; j_call: TRBJ1-2; cdr3_aa: CASSPGRTNYGYTF; cdr3_nt: TGTGCCAGCTCGCCCGGCCGGACTAACTATGGCTACACCTTC
clone_size: -; v_call: TRBV19; d_call: -; j_call: TRBJ1-6; cdr3_aa: CASSTPSGLSNSPLHF; cdr3_nt: TGTGCCAGTAGTACGCCCTCGGGTCTCAGTAATTCACCCCTCCACTTT
clone_size: once; v_call: TRBV28; d_call: -; j_call: TRBJ1-4; cdr3_aa: CASSSLALRGLFF; cdr3_nt: TGTGCCAGCAGTTCACTAGCATTAAGGGGACTGTTTTTT
clone_size: -; v_call: TRBV19; d_call: -; j_call: TRBJ1-2; cdr3_aa: CASSIVIQELYTF; cdr3_nt: TGTGCCAGTAGTATTGTGATCCAGGAACTCTACACCTTC
clone_size: once; v_call: TRBV6-1; d_call: TRBD1; j_call: TRBJ1-2; cdr3_aa: CASSVRRDRADGYGYTF; cdr3_nt: TGTGCCAGCAGTGTAAGGAGAGACAGGGCGGACGGCTATGGCTACACCTTC
clone_size: -; v_call: TRBV15; d_call: -; j_call: TRBJ1-2; cdr3_aa: CATGIYGYTF; cdr3_nt: TGTGCCACGGGGATCTATGGCTACACCTTC
clone_size: -; v_call: TRBV6-4; d_call: TRBD2; j_call: TRBJ2-3; cdr3_aa: CASKERGASTDTQYF; cdr3_nt: TGTGCCAGCAAGGAGCGGGGGGCTAGCACAGATACGCAGTATTTT
clone_size: once; v_call: TRBV7-9; d_call: -; j_call: TRBJ1-5; cdr3_aa: CASSLDGQPQHF; cdr3_nt: TGTGCCAGCAGCTTAGATGGTCAGCCCCAGCATTTT
clone_size: -; v_call: TRBV27; d_call: TRBD1; j_call: TRBJ2-2; cdr3_aa: CASSTSPWGQGTGELFF; cdr3_nt: TGTGCCAGCAGTACCTCACCTTGGGGACAGGGCACCGGGGAGCTGTTTTTT
clone_size: -; v_call: TRBV5-1; d_call: -; j_call: TRBJ2-7; cdr3_aa: CASSPPDSPYEQYF; cdr3_nt: TGCGCCAGCAGCCCCCCGGACAGCCCCTACGAGCAGTACTTC
clone_size: once; v_call: TRBV5-4; d_call: -; j_call: TRBJ2-4; cdr3_aa: CASSLSAGAKNIQYF; cdr3_nt: TGTGCCAGCAGCTTGAGTGCGGGGGCCAAAAACATTCAGTACTTC
clone_size: -; v_call: TRBV19; d_call: -; j_call: TRBJ1-1; cdr3_aa: CAVGADQGSTEAFF; cdr3_nt: TGTGCCGTTGGGGCTGACCAGGGGAGCACTGAAGCTTTCTTT
clone_size: -; v_call: TRBV5-4; d_call: TRBD1; j_call: TRBJ1-2; cdr3_aa: CASSPQTGGNYGYTF; cdr3_nt: TGTGCCAGCAGCCCACAGACAGGGGGCAACTATGGCTACACCTTC
clone_size: -; v_call: TRBV23-1; d_call: TRBD1; j_call: TRBJ2-2; cdr3_aa: CASSYCLGTGGKHTGELFF; cdr3_nt: TGCGCCAGCTCCTACTGTCTGGGGACAGGGGGGAAACATACCGGGGAGCTGTTTTTT
clone_size: once; v_call: TRBV7-9; d_call: -; j_call: TRBJ1-6; cdr3_aa: CASSLSSPGNSPLHF; cdr3_nt: TGTGCCAGCAGCTTAAGCAGTCCGGGGAATTCACCCCTCCACTTT
clone_size: -; v_call: TRBV2; d_call: TRBD1; j_call: TRBJ2-5; cdr3_aa: CASSATGALETQYF; cdr3_nt: TGTGCCAGCAGCGCAACAGGGGCCCTAGAAACCCAGTACTTC
clone_size: -; v_call: TRBV4-2; d_call: -; j_call: TRBJ2-3; cdr3_aa: CASSSTYRVDTQYF; cdr3_nt: TGTGCCAGCAGCTCTACGTACCGGGTCGATACGCAGTATTTT
clone_size: -; v_call: TRBV6-5; d_call: -; j_call: TRBJ2-7; cdr3_aa: CASGPWNEQYF; cdr3_nt: TGTGCCAGCGGCCCCTGGAACGAGCAGTACTTC
clone_size: -; v_call: TRBV19; d_call: TRBD2; j_call: TRBJ2-7; cdr3_aa: CASSGTSGGSSSYEQYF; cdr3_nt: TGTGCCAGTTCTGGGACTAGCGGGGGCTCTAGCTCCTACGAGCAGTACTTC
clone_size: -; v_call: TRBV28; d_call: TRBD1; j_call: TRBJ1-2; cdr3_aa: CASTTGQGAAGYTF; cdr3_nt: TGTGCCAGCACTACCGGACAGGGGGCAGCTGGCTACACCTTC
clone_size: -; v_call: TRBV18; d_call: -; j_call: TRBJ2-5; cdr3_aa: CASSPPPQSRGTQYF; cdr3_nt: TGTGCCAGCTCACCACCCCCCCAGTCTCGTGGGACCCAGTACTTC